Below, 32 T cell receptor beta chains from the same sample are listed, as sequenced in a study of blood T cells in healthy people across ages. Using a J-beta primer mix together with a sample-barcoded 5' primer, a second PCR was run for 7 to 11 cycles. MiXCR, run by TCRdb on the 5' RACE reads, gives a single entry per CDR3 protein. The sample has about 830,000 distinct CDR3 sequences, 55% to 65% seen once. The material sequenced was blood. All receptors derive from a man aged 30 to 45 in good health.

CDR3 in DNA: TGTGCCAGCGCTAGCGGGGGGCTCTATCAAGAGACCCAGTACTTC. This encodes CASASGGLYQETQYF. The J gene is TRBJ2-5, the V gene TRBV9; 11 positions match TRBD2. Germline V gene data show CDR1 as SGDLS and CDR2 as YYNGEE. CDR3 length equals 15 residues. V dropped 7 bases and J dropped 2; count of bases not matched to a gene: 7.

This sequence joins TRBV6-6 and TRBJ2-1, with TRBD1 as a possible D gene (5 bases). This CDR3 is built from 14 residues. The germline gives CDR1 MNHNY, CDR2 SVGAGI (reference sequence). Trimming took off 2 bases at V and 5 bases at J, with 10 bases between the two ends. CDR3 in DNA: TGTGCCAGCAGTTACCCGGACACAAACAATGAGCAGTTCTTC. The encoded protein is CASSYPDTNNEQFF.

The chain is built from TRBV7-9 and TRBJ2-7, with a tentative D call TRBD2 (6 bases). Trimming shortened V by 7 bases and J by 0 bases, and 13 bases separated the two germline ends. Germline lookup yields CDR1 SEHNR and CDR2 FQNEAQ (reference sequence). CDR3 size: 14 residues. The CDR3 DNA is TGTGCCAGCATACCAACGGGGGACTCCTACGAGCAGTACTTC. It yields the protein CASIPTGDSYEQYF. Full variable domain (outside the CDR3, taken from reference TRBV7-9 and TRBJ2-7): DTGVSQNPRHKITKRGQNVTFRCDPISEHNRLYWYRQTLGQGPEFLTYFQNEAQLEKSRLLSDRFSAERPKGSFSTLEIQRTEQGDSAMYLCASIPTGDSYEQYFGPGTRLTVT.

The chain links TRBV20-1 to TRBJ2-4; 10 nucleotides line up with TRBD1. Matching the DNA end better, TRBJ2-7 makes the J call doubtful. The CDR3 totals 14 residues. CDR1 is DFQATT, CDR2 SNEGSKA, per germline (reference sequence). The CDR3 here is CSAEDRGHSYEQYF. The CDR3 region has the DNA TGCAGTGCCGAAGACAGGGGGCACTCCTACGAGCAGTACTTC.

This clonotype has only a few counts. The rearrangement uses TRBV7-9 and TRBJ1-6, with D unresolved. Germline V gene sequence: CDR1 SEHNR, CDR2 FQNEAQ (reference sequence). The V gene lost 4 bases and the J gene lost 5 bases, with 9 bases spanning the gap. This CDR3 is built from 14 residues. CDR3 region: CASSSDTHNSPLHF. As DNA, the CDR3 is TGTGCCAGCAGCTCCGACACCCATAATTCACCCCTCCACTTT. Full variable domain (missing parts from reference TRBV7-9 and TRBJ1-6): DTGVSQNPRHKITKRGQNVTFRCDPISEHNRLYWYRQTLGQGPEFLTYFQNEAQLEKSRLLSDRFSAERPKGSFSTLEIQRTEQGDSAMYLCASSSDTHNSPLHFGNGTRLTVT.

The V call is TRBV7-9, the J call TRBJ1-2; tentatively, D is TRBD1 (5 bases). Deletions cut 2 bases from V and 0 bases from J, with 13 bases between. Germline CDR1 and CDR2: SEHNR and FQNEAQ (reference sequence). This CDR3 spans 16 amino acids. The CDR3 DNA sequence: TGTGCCAGCAGCTTAAAGGCAGGGACTTCTAACTATGGCTACACCTTC. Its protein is CASSLKAGTSNYGYTF.

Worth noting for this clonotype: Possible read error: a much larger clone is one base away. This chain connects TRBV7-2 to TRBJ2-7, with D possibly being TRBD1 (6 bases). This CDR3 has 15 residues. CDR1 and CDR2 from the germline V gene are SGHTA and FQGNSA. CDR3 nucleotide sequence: TGTGCCAGCAGCTTAGTAAGGACAGCCTCCTACAAGCAGTACTTC. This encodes CASSLVRTASYKQYF.

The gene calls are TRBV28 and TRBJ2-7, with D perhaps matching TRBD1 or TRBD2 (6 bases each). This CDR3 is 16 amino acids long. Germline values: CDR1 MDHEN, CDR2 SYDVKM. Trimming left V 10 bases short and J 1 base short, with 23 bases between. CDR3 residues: CATGPYGGGVSYEQYF. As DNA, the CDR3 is TGTGCCACAGGCCCTTACGGGGGCGGGGTATCCTACGAGCAGTACTTC.

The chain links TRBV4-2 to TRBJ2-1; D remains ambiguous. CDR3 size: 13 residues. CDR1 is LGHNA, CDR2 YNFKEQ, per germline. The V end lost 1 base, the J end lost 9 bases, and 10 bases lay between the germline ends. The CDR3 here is CASSQGSRGEQFF. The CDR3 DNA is TGTGCCAGCAGCCAAGGTAGTCGCGGTGAGCAGTTCTTC.

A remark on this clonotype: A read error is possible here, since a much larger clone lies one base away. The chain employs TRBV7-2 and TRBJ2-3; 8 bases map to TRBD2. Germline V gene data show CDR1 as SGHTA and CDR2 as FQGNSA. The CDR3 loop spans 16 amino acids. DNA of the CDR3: TGTGCCAGCAGCTCCCGGCGTATTAGCGGGGCAGATACGCGGTATTTT. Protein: CASSSRRISGADTRYF.

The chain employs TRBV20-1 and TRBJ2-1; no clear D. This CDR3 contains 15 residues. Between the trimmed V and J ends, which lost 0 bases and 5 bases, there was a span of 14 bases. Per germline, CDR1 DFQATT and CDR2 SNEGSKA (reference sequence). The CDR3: CSARDVELGNNEQFF. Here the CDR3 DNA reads TGCAGTGCTAGAGATGTGGAATTGGGGAACAATGAGCAGTTCTTC.

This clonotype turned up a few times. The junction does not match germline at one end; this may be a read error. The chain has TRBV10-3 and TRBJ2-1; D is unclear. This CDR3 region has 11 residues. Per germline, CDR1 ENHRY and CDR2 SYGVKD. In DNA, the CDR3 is TGTGCCACCAGTACTCTGGTTGAGCAGTTCTTC. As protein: CATSTLVEQFF.

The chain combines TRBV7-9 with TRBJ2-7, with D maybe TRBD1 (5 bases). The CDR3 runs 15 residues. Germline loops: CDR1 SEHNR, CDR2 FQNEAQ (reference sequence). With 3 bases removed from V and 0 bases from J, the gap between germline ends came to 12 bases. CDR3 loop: CASSFSGRSSYEQYF. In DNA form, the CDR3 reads TGTGCCAGCAGCTTTTCAGGGCGGAGCTCCTACGAGCAGTACTTC. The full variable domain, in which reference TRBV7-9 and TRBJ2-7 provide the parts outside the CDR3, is DTGVSQNPRHKITKRGQNVTFRCDPISEHNRLYWYRQTLGQGPEFLTYFQNEAQLEKSRLLSDRFSAERPKGSFSTLEIQRTEQGDSAMYLCASSFSGRSSYEQYFGPGTRLTVT.

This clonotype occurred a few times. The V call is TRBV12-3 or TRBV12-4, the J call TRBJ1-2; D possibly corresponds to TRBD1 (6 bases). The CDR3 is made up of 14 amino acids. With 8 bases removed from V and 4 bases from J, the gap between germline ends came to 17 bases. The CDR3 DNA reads TGTGCCAGCCGGATGGGGGCCGCGGGCTATGGCTACACCTTC. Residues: CASRMGAAGYGYTF.

CDR3 coding DNA: TGTGCCAGCAGTCCTTTAGGGACAGGGGGCATGAATGAGCAGTTCTTC. Translated, it gives CASSPLGTGGMNEQFF. V is TRBV6-6 and J is TRBJ2-1; 12 bases line up with TRBD1. CDR3 length: 16 amino acids. The V gene end was trimmed by 5 bases and the J gene end by 7 bases; junction bases not matched to a gene: 9. CDR1 is MNHNY and CDR2 is SVGAGI in the germline V gene (reference sequence).

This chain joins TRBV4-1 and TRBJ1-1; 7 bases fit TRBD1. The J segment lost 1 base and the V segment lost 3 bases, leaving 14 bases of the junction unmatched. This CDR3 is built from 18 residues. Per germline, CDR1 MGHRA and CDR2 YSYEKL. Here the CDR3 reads CASSQIPAARTGNTEAFF. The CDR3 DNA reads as TGCGCCAGCAGCCAGATCCCTGCAGCCAGGACAGGGAACACTGAAGCTTTCTTT.

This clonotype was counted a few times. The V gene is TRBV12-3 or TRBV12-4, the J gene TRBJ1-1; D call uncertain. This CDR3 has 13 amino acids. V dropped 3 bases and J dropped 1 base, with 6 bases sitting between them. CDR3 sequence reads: CASSFRSNTEAFF. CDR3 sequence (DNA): TGTGCCAGCAGTTTTCGGTCGAACACTGAAGCTTTCTTT.

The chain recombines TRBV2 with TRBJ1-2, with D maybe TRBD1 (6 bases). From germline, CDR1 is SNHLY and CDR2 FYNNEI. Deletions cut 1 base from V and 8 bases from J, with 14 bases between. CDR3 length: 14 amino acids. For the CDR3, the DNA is TGTGCCAGCAGTGAAGACAGGGTTGACGAGGGCTACACCTTC. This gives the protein CASSEDRVDEGYTF. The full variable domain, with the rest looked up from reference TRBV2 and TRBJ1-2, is EPEVTQTPSHQVTQMGQEVILRCVPISNHLYFYWYRQILGQKVEFLVSFYNNEISEKSEIFDDQFSVERPDGSNFTLKIRSTKLEDSAMYFCASSEDRVDEGYTFGSGTRLTVV.

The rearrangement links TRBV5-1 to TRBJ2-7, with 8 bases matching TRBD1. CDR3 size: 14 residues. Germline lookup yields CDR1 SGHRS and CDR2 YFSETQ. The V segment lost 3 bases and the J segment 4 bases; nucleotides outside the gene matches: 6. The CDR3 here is CASSSQGGAYEQYF. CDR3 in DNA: TGCGCCAGCAGCTCACAGGGGGGAGCTTACGAGCAGTACTTC.

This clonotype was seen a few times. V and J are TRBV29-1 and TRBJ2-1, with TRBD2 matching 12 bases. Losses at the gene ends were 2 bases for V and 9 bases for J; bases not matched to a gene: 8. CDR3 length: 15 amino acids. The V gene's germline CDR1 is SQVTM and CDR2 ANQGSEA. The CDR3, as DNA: TGCAGCGTTGAACGGAGACTAGCGGGGGATTTTGAGCAGTTCTTC. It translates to CSVERRLAGDFEQFF.

The CDR3 DNA is TGTGCCAGCAGTAATGGACAGGGATGGACCGGGGAGCTGTTTTTT. Its translation: CASSNGQGWTGELFF. The chain employs TRBV12-3 or TRBV12-4 and TRBJ2-2, with 8 bases fitting TRBD1. V lost 5 bases and J lost 5; bases outside the gene matches: 7. This CDR3 is built from 15 residues.

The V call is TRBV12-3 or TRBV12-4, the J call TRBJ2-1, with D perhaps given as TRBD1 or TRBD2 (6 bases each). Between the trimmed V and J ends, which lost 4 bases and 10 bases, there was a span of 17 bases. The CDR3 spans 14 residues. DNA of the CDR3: TGTGCCAGCAGTTGGGGGGCGGGGAATGCGGAGCAGTTCTTC. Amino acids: CASSWGAGNAEQFF.

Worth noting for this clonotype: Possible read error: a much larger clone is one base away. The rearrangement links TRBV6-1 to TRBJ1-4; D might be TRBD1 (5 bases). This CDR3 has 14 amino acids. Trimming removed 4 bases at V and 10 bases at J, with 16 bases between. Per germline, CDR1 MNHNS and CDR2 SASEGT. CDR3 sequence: CASSGRPRVGKLFF. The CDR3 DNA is TGTGCCAGCAGTGGAAGACCCAGGGTGGGAAAACTGTTTTTT.

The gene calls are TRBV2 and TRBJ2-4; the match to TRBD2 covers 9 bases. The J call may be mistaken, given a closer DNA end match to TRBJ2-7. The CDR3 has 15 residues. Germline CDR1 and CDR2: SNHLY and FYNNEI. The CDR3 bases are TGTGCCAGCAGTGATTCGACTAGCGGTCACTACGAGCAGTACTTC. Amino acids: CASSDSTSGHYEQYF.

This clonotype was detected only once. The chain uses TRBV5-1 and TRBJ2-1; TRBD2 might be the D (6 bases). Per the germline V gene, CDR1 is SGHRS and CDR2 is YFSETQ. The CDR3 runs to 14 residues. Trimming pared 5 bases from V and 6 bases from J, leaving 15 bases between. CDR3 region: CASSRLGLGNEQFF. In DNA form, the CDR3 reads TGCGCCAGCAGTAGACTAGGATTGGGCAATGAGCAGTTCTTC. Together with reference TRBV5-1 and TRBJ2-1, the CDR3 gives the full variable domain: KAGVTQTPRYLIKTRGQQVTLSCSPISGHRSVSWYQQTPGQGLQFLFEYFSETQRNKGNFPGRFSGRQFSNSRSEMNVSTLELGDSALYLCASSRLGLGNEQFFGPGTRLTVL.

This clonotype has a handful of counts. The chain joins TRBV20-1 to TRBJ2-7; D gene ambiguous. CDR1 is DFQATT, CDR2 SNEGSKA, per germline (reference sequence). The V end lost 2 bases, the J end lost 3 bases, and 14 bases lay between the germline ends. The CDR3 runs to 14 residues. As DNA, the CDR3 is TGCAGTGCTAGATCTCCCGCCACCGTCTACGAGCAGTACTTC. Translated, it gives CSARSPATVYEQYF.

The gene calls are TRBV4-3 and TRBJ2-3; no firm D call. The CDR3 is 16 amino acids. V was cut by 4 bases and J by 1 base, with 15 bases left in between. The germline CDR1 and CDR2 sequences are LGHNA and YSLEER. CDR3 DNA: TGCGCCAGCAGCCTAGGTTTCGGCACGGGCACAGATACGCAGTATTTT. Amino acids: CASSLGFGTGTDTQYF.

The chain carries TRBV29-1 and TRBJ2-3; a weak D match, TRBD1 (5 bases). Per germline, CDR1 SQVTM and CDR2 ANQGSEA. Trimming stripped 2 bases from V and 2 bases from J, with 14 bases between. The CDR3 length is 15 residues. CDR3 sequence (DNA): TGCAGCGTTGAATCAGGGTTGTTTTTCACAGATACGCAGTATTTT. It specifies CSVESGLFFTDTQYF.

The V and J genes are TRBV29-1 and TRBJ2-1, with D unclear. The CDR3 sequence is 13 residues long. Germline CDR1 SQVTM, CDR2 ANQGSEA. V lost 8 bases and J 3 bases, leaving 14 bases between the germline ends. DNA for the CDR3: TGCAGCCTTGTCCCTCAAGGCTACAATGAGCAGTTCTTC. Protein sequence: CSLVPQGYNEQFF.

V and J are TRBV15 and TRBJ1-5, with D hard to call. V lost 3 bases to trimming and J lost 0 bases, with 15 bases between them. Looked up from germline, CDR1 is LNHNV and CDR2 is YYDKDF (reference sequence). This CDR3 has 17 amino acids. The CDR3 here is CATSSPRGQNSNQPQHF. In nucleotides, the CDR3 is TGTGCCACCAGCAGTCCTCGAGGTCAAAATAGCAATCAGCCCCAGCATTTT.

The CDR3 DNA sequence: TGTGCCAGCAGCCAAGAAACGACAGGTTACTCACCCCTCCACTTT. Residues: CASSQETTGYSPLHF. This chain links TRBV3-1 with TRBJ1-6; D might be TRBD1 (6 bases). CDR1 is LGHDT and CDR2 is YNNKEL in the germline V gene (reference sequence). Trimming removed 0 bases at V and 10 bases at J, with 13 bases between. The length of the CDR3 is 15 residues. The variable domain in full, with the rest retrieved from reference TRBV3-1 and TRBJ1-6, is DTAVSQTPKYLVTQMGNDKSIKCEQNLGHDTMYWYKQDSKKFLKIMFSYNNKELIINETVPNRFSPKSPDKAHLNLHINSLELGDSAVYFCASSQETTGYSPLHFGNGTRLTVT.

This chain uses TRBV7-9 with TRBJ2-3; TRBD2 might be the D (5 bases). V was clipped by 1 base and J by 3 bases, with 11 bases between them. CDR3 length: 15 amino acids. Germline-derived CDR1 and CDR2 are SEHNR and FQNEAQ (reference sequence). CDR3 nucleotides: TGTGCCAGCAGCTTAGGAGGGCTAGCTACAGATACGCAGTATTTT. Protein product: CASSLGGLATDTQYF. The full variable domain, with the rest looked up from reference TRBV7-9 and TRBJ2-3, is DTGVSQNPRHKITKRGQNVTFRCDPISEHNRLYWYRQTLGQGPEFLTYFQNEAQLEKSRLLSDRFSAERPKGSFSTLEIQRTEQGDSAMYLCASSLGGLATDTQYFGPGTRLTVL.